The rows below give T cell receptor beta chains drawn from one sample of a study of blood T cell repertoires in COVID-19. Sequencing used immunoSEQ multiplex PCR; TCRdb keeps in-frame clones, though not all of them. The top ten hold approximately 11% of the sample, which has 95,000 to 150,000 clones, roughly 87% seen once. Sequencing was carried out using peripheral blood. All receptors come from a man at least 80 years old with acute or convalescent COVID-19. CDR3s include the opening cysteine and the closing phenylalanine or tryptophan. The D gene is left open where the match is weak. Size tells how often a clone was seen (once, few, many) or the class of an expanded clone, and some rows leave it out.

j_call,cdr3_length,d_call,v_call,clone_size,cdr3_aa,cdr3_nt
TRBJ2-7,15,TRBD2,TRBV28,-,CASSSGTSQSYEQYF,TGTGCCAGCAGTTCAGGGACTAGCCAATCCTACGAGCAGTACTTC
TRBJ2-5,20,TRBD2,TRBV7-3,-,CASSLRGGETSGRVQETQYF,TGTGCCAGCAGCTTAAGGGGTGGAGAGACTAGCGGGAGGGTACAAGAGACCCAGTACTTC
TRBJ2-2,15,-,TRBV5-5,-,CASSHQTGNTGELFF,TGTGCCAGCAGCCACCAGACAGGGAACACCGGGGAGCTGTTTTTT
TRBJ2-7,14,-,TRBV5-1,-,CASSLEQRAYEQYF,TGCGCCAGCAGCTTGGAGCAGCGGGCCTACGAGCAGTACTTC
TRBJ2-1,14,-,TRBV6-1,-,CASSESQSYNEQFF,TGTGCCAGCAGTGAATCTCAGTCATACAATGAGCAGTTCTTC
TRBJ2-7,15,TRBD2,TRBV2,-,CASRATSGRIDEQYF,TGTGCCAGCAGGGCCACTAGCGGGAGAATCGACGAGCAGTACTTC
TRBJ1-1,14,TRBD1,TRBV3-1/TRBV3-2,-,CASSHGTENTEAFF,TGTGCCAGCAGCCACGGGACAGAGAACACTGAAGCTTTCTTT
TRBJ1-1,14,-,TRBV7-8,-,CASSLAEGSTEAFF,TGTGCCAGCAGCTTAGCGGAGGGTAGCACTGAAGCTTTCTTT
TRBJ2-1,15,TRBD2,TRBV3-1/TRBV3-2,-,CASSQTGLVQNEQFF,TGTGCCAGCAGCCAAACGGGACTAGTGCAAAATGAGCAGTTCTTC
TRBJ1-1,14,TRBD1,TRBV5-1,-,CASTPGGGVTEAFF,TGCGCCAGCACCCCAGGGGGTGGGGTCACTGAAGCTTTCTTT
TRBJ1-3,17,-,TRBV3-1/TRBV3-2,few,CASSQEPWQGPGNTIYF,TGTGCCAGCAGCCAAGAGCCCTGGCAGGGCCCTGGAAACACCATATATTTT
TRBJ1-2,14,TRBD1,TRBV20-1,-,CSASPLQGAYGYTF,TGCAGTGCTAGTCCCTTACAGGGGGCCTATGGCTACACCTTC
TRBJ1-1,13,TRBD1,TRBV28,-,CASYGQDRTEAFF,TGTGCCAGCTACGGACAGGATCGTACTGAAGCTTTCTTT
TRBJ2-5,15,-,TRBV5-1,-,CASSLAGGLGETQYF,TGCGCCAGCAGCTTGGCCGGGGGGCTAGGGGAGACCCAGTACTTC